Listed here are 24 T cell receptor beta chains from one sample, sequenced in a study of T cells in Graves' hyperthyroidism and ophthalmopathy. Using RNA transcripts as the source, TCR beta CDR3 regions were amplified. The HTBI primer set was used in a first-round RT-PCR of the TCR CDR3. TCRdb used MiXCR to reprocess the multiplex PCR reads, holding one entry per CDR3 protein. The sample shows roughly 700,000 distinct CDR3 sequences, about 14% of them seen only once. The material sequenced was blood. The receptor set was obtained from a woman between 18 and 30 years old with Graves' hyperthyroidism.

This clonotype turned up a few times. CDR3 in amino acids: CATSRDGGGPQPQHF. CDR3 DNA: TGTGCCACCAGCAGAGATGGAGGGGGCCCTCAGCCCCAGCATTTT. The J gene is TRBJ1-5, the V gene TRBV15; 7 nucleotides line up with TRBD1. Trimming at V came to 0 bases and at J to 6 bases, leaving 5 bases not matched to a gene. The CDR3 contains 15 residues. The germline gives CDR1 LNHNV, CDR2 YYDKDF (reference sequence).

The chain carries TRBV29-1 and TRBJ2-5; possibly TRBD1 or TRBD2 for D (5 bases each). Trimming pared 7 bases from V and 3 bases from J, leaving 15 bases between. Germline CDR1 and CDR2: SQVTM and ANQGSEA. The length of the CDR3 is 13 residues. CDR3 in amino acids: CSASRGPEETQYF. In DNA, the CDR3 is TGCAGCGCTTCTAGGGGACCCGAAGAGACCCAGTACTTC.

This clonotype was found a few times. This sequence joins TRBV15 and TRBJ2-1; unclear D gene. Between the trimmed V and J ends, which lost 0 bases and 5 bases, there was a span of 17 bases. The length of the CDR3 is 17 residues. Germline lookup yields CDR1 LNHNV and CDR2 YYDKDF (reference sequence). CDR3 in amino acids: CATSRDAALRKNNEQFF. The CDR3 region has the DNA TGTGCCACCAGCAGAGATGCAGCACTGAGGAAGAACAATGAGCAGTTCTTC.

The V gene is TRBV5-6, the J gene TRBJ2-7, with D possibly matching TRBD2 (6 bases). The CDR3 has 14 amino acids. V lost 4 bases, J lost 0 bases, and 11 bases lay in between. CDR1 SGHDT and CDR2 YYEEEE come from the germline V gene. The DNA of the CDR3 is TGTGCCAGCAGCAAAGGGGAGGTCTCCTACGAGCAGTACTTC. This gives the protein CASSKGEVSYEQYF.

This clonotype occurred a few times. The junction does not match germline at one end; this may be a read error. The chain employs TRBV19 and TRBJ2-5; a possible D gene is TRBD1 (6 bases). The CDR3 loop spans 15 amino acids. Germline values: CDR1 LNHDA, CDR2 SQIVND (reference sequence). The CDR3: CAGSRDTQYQETQYF. In DNA, the CDR3 is TGTGCCGGTAGTAGGGACACTCAGTACCAAGAGACCCAGTACTTC.

The rearrangement links TRBV25-1 to TRBJ2-3; possibly TRBD1 for D (6 bases). V gave up 3 bases and J gave up 0 bases, with 10 bases separating them. The CDR3 is 15 residues long. The germline CDR1 and CDR2 sequences are MGHDK and SYGVNS. The CDR3 here is CASSEGTTSTDTQYF. The CDR3 nucleotides read TGTGCCAGCAGTGAGGGGACAACTAGCACAGATACGCAGTATTTT.

This clonotype was picked up many times. The genes are TRBV27 and TRBJ2-5; 10 nucleotides agree with TRBD1. From germline, CDR1 is MNHEY and CDR2 SMNVEV (reference sequence). V shed 5 bases and J 5 bases; nucleotides not matched to a gene: 5. This CDR3 comprises 14 residues. CDR3 DNA sequence: TGTGCCAGCAGTCCCAGGACAGGGGGGGAGACCCAGTACTTC. Protein: CASSPRTGGETQYF.

This clonotype has a count of ten or more. The V gene is TRBV7-2, the J gene TRBJ1-2; perhaps TRBD1 as D (6 bases). The germline V gene encodes CDR1 SGHTA and CDR2 FQGNSA. This CDR3 contains 15 residues. Trimming took off 5 bases at V and 5 bases at J, with 18 bases between the two ends. CDR3 nucleotides: TGTGCCAGCAGCACACAACAGGGCCTCACTTATGGCTACACCTTC. It encodes CASSTQQGLTYGYTF.

The gene calls are TRBV4-1 and TRBJ1-3; D is unresolved. Looked up from germline, CDR1 is MGHRA and CDR2 is YSYEKL. The length of the CDR3 is 17 residues. The V and J ends lost 3 bases and 2 bases respectively, with 17 bases between them. The CDR3 sequence: CASSQTLPGLPGNTIYF. CDR3 nucleotides: TGCGCCAGCAGCCAGACCCTACCGGGTCTCCCTGGAAACACCATATATTTT.

V is TRBV5-1 and J is TRBJ2-5; 8 bases map to TRBD2. Germline assignment: CDR1 SGHRS and CDR2 YFSETQ. This CDR3 spans 15 amino acids. Trimming at V came to 2 bases and at J to 4 bases, leaving 7 bases not matched to a gene. The CDR3 DNA reads TGCGCCAGCAGCTTTGCGGGAGGCAGAGTAGAGACCCAGTACTTC. This gives the protein CASSFAGGRVETQYF.

About this clonotype itself: Being one base from a much bigger clone, this may be a read error. The J gene is TRBJ2-5, the V gene TRBV28; D call uncertain. Trimming cost V 3 bases and J 2 bases, with 4 bases left between them. CDR3 size: 12 residues. Germline CDR1 and CDR2: MDHEN and SYDVKM. The CDR3 here is CASSFIQETQYF. The CDR3, as DNA: TGTGCCAGCAGTTTTATTCAAGAGACCCAGTACTTC.

The rearrangement joins TRBV5-6 to TRBJ1-5; the match to TRBD1 covers 7 bases. CDR3 length: 16 amino acids. The V gene end was trimmed by 2 bases and the J gene end by 3 bases; junction bases not matched to a gene: 8. From germline, CDR1 is SGHDT and CDR2 YYEEEE. CDR3 amino acids: CASSFGRDRVNQPQHF. CDR3 in DNA: TGTGCCAGCAGCTTCGGACGGGACAGAGTCAATCAGCCCCAGCATTTT.

This clonotype was seen many times. The chain is built from TRBV7-9 and TRBJ2-1, with unresolved D. The CDR3 sequence is 13 residues long. Germline values: CDR1 SEHNR, CDR2 FQNEAQ (reference sequence). V lost 3 bases, J lost 6 bases, and 9 bases lay in between. The DNA for the CDR3 is TGTGCCAGCAGCTTGAGAGCGCTCAATGAGCAGTTCTTC. Its protein is CASSLRALNEQFF. Variable domain in full (rest from reference TRBV7-9 and TRBJ2-1): DTGVSQNPRHKITKRGQNVTFRCDPISEHNRLYWYRQTLGQGPEFLTYFQNEAQLEKSRLLSDRFSAERPKGSFSTLEIQRTEQGDSAMYLCASSLRALNEQFFGPGTRLTVL.

This chain joins TRBV18 and TRBJ2-3; 11 nucleotides agree with TRBD1. CDR3 length equals 15 residues. Per the germline V gene, CDR1 is KGHSH and CDR2 is LQKENI. Trimming removed 2 bases from V and 4 bases from J; junction bases left unmatched: 2. The CDR3, as DNA: TGTGCCAGCTCACCAGGACAGGGGGCCGCAGATACGCAGTATTTT. It translates to CASSPGQGAADTQYF.

This clonotype was found many times. The chain links TRBV6-2 or TRBV6-3 to TRBJ1-1; 7 bases agree with TRBD1. The CDR3 runs 13 residues. Germline CDR1 reads MNHEY; CDR2 reads SVGEGT. J gave up 4 bases and V 2 bases, and 1 base lay outside the gene matches. The CDR3 is CASSYRGLTEAFF. In DNA, the CDR3 is TGTGCCAGCAGTTACAGGGGGCTCACTGAAGCTTTCTTT.

The chain recombines TRBV27 with TRBJ2-3; 8 nucleotides match TRBD1. Trimming removed 4 bases from V and 5 bases from J; junction bases left unmatched: 11. The CDR3 extends over 16 amino acids. In germline, CDR1 is MNHEY, CDR2 SMNVEV (reference sequence). This chain's CDR3 is CASSSPGTGKRDTQYF. As DNA, the CDR3 is TGTGCCAGCAGTTCACCCGGGACAGGCAAACGAGATACGCAGTATTTT.

Ten or more counts support this clonotype. The chain is built from TRBV12-3 or TRBV12-4 and TRBJ1-2; TRBD1 aligns across 7 bases. J was trimmed by 7 bases and V by 4 bases; bases with no gene match: 15. The CDR3 runs to 16 residues. CDR3 DNA sequence: TGTGCCAGCAGTTCACTGGGGACAGAAATATTGTTTGGCTACACCTTC. The encoded protein is CASSSLGTEILFGYTF.

The table lists this clonotype with many counts. This chain uses TRBV18 with TRBJ2-7; 7 positions agree with TRBD1. The length of the CDR3 is 13 residues. Germline assignment: CDR1 KGHSH and CDR2 LQKENI. The junction had 6 bases not matched to a gene; V was cut back by 3 bases and J by 7 bases. The CDR3 loop is CASSPGQGEEQYF. CDR3 bases: TGTGCCAGCTCACCCGGCCAGGGGGAGGAGCAGTACTTC.

About this clonotype: This may stem from a read error, because a much larger clone lies one nucleotide away. The chain employs TRBV20-1 and TRBJ2-5, with D hard to call. There are 15 residues in the CDR3. Germline V gene sequence: CDR1 DFQATT, CDR2 SNEGSKA (reference sequence). The CDR3 DNA sequence: TGCAGTGCTAGAGATTCGGCGGCGTGGGAAGAGACCCAGTGCTTC. Translation gives CSARDSAAWEETQCF.

This clonotype was counted at least ten times. V usage is TRBV13 and J usage is TRBJ2-7; the D gene is possibly TRBD2 (5 bases). Trimming cost V 0 bases and J 4 bases, with 10 bases left between them. The CDR3 contains 14 residues. Germline CDR1 and CDR2: PRHDT and FYEKMQ (reference sequence). The CDR3 protein is CASSLGLRGYEQYF. CDR3 nucleotide sequence: TGTGCCAGCAGCTTAGGCCTACGGGGTTACGAGCAGTACTTC.

Only a few counts were recorded for this clonotype. The V gene is TRBV3-1, the J gene TRBJ1-4; D uncertain. This CDR3 has 14 residues. Germline V lookup: CDR1 LGHDT, CDR2 YNNKEL (reference sequence). V was trimmed by 4 bases and J by 8 bases, leaving 14 bases between them. CDR3 nucleotide sequence: TGTGCCAGCAGCCCTGGGATGAGAGGGGAAAAACTGTTTTTT. Its translation is CASSPGMRGEKLFF.

There are a few counts of this clonotype. The V gene is TRBV14, the J gene TRBJ1-6, with D hard to call. The CDR3 extends over 12 amino acids. The germline V and J ends were trimmed by 2 bases and 8 bases, with 4 bases remaining between them. Germline V gives CDR1 SGHDN, CDR2 FVKESK. This chain's CDR3 is CASSQNYSPLHF. The CDR3 DNA reads as TGTGCCAGCAGCCAAAACTATTCACCCCTCCACTTT.

This clonotype was counted at least ten times. CDR3 sequence: CASTVGGANSPLHF. The CDR3 DNA reads as TGTGCCAGCACCGTAGGGGGTGCGAATTCACCCCTCCACTTT. The chain combines TRBV3-1 with TRBJ1-6; the D gene is possibly TRBD1 (6 bases). Germline V gene sequence: CDR1 LGHDT, CDR2 YNNKEL (reference sequence). The CDR3 runs to 14 residues. Trimming cost V 7 bases and J 7 bases, with 14 bases left between them.

The sample holds a few counts of this clonotype. The V gene is TRBV5-1, the J gene TRBJ2-3; D uncertain. Deletions cut 5 bases from V and 1 base from J, with 11 bases between. The CDR3 has 14 residues. Germline CDR1 reads SGHRS; CDR2 reads YFSETQ. CDR3 loop: CASSPQAGTDTQYF. DNA of the CDR3: TGCGCCAGCAGTCCCCAGGCCGGCACAGATACGCAGTATTTT. Full variable domain (outside the CDR3, taken from reference TRBV5-1 and TRBJ2-3): KAGVTQTPRYLIKTRGQQVTLSCSPISGHRSVSWYQQTPGQGLQFLFEYFSETQRNKGNFPGRFSGRQFSNSRSEMNVSTLELGDSALYLCASSPQAGTDTQYFGPGTRLTVL.